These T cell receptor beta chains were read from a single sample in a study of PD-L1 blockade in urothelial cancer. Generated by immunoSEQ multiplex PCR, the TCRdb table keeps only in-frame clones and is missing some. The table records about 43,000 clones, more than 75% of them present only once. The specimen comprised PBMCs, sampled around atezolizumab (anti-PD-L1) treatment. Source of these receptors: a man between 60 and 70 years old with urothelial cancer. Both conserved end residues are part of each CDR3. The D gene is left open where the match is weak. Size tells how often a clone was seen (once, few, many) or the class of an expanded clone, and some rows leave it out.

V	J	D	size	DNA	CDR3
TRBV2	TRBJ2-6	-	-	TGTGCCAGCAGTGGTGAGGACTCTGGGGCCAACGTCCTGACTTTC	CASSGEDSGANVLTF
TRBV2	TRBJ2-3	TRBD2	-	TGTGCCAGCAGTGAAAGGGTGCGGGGGGACTTCACAGATACGCAGTATTTT	CASSERVRGDFTDTQYF
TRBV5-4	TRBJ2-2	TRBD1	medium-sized	TGTGCCAGCAGCGGGACAGATGTGGACGGGGAGCTGTTTTTT	CASSGTDVDGELFF
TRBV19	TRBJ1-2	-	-	TGTGCCAGTAGTATAGAGTCTCGCAGGCTCCTTGATGGCTACACCTTC	CASSIESRRLLDGYTF
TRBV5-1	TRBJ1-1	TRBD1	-	TGCGCCAGCAGCGGTGGGACAGGTGAAGCTTTCTTT	CASSGGTGEAFF
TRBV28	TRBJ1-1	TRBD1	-	TGTGCCAGCGAACAGGGGCCCATGAACACTGAAGCTTTCTTT	CASEQGPMNTEAFF
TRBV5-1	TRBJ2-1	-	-	TGCGCCAGCAGCCCCGATAGTATCAGGCGGTTCTTC	CASSPDSIRRFF
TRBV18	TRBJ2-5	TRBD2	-	TGTGCCAGCTCACCGGGACTAGGACAAGAGACCCAGTACTTC	CASSPGLGQETQYF
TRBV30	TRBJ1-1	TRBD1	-	TGTGCCTCGTTCAGGGGGTACACTGAAGCTTTCTTT	CASFRGYTEAFF
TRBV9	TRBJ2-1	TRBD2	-	TGTGCCAGCAGCCCTCGCAAGAGGACCCATGGGACTAGCGGGGGATTCTCCTACAATGAGCAGTTCTTC	CASSPRKRTHGTSGGFSYNEQFF
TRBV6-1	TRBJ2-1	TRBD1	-	TGTGCCAGCAGTGAGTCAGGGGGTAACTACAATGAGCAGTTCTTC	CASSESGGNYNEQFF
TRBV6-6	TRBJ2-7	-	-	TGTGCCAGCAGGAACCGGGACACGGACTACGAGCAGTACTTC	CASRNRDTDYEQYF
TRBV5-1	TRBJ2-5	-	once	TGCGCCAGCAGCTTGAACGGGGGAAGCCAAGAGACCCAGTACTTC	CASSLNGGSQETQYF
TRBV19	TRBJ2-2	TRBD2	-	TGTGCCAGTAGTATACTAGCGGGGGTTCCCGGGGAGCTGTTTTTT	CASSILAGVPGELFF
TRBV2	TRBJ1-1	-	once	TGTGCCAGCAGTTCGGACAGTTTCACTGAAGCTTTCTTT	CASSSDSFTEAFF
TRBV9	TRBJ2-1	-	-	TGTGCCAGCAGCGTAACCCCCAGTGGGCCGTTTCTTAATGAGCAGTTCTTC	CASSVTPSGPFLNEQFF
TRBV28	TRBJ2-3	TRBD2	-	TGTGCCAGCAGTTTCCCGGGAGGGCCGGAGGGTACGCAGTATTTT	CASSFPGGPEGTQYF
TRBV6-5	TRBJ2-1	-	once	TGTGCCAGCAGCCTCCCGTCGGGGGGCGAGGGTGAGCAGTTCTTC	CASSLPSGGEGEQFF
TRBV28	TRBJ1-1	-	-	TGTGCCGGAGCGGCAGTTAACACTGAAGCTTTCTTT	CAGAAVNTEAFF
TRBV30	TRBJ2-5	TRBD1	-	TGTGCCTGGAGTGTAGGGCCGGGACAGGGAGAGACCCAGTACTTC	CAWSVGPGQGETQYF